This TCR beta chain was identified during a study of blood T cell repertoires in COVID-19. The CDR3 consists of 15 residues. The germline V and J ends were trimmed by 4 bases and 7 bases, with 16 bases remaining between them. Germline V gene lookup returns CDR1 MDHEN and CDR2 SYDVKM. Original processing notes: Nucleated cell counts were estimated from reference gene primer amplification. Assay: immunoSEQ multiplex PCR; the TCRdb copy retains only in-frame clones and omits some. Clone size and the V and J calls come from that table; the DNA yielded D and trimming. The data contain 75,000 to 95,000 clones, around 74% of them singletons.

The sequenced sample was peripheral blood. The sequence was obtained from an elderly woman with active or convalescent COVID-19. V and J are TRBV28 and TRBJ1-4; a weak D match, TRBD1 (6 bases). The CDR3 DNA reads TGTGCCAGCAGTTCGAGGGGACATATCCCTGAAAAACTGTTTTTT. Translation gives CASSSRGHIPEKLFF. The full variable domain, rest sourced from reference TRBV28 and TRBJ1-4, is DVKVTQSSRYLVKRTGEKVFLECVQDMDHENMFWYRQDPGLGLRLIYFSYDVKMKEKGDIPEGYSVSREKKERFSLILESASTNQTSMYLCASSSRGHIPEKLFFGSGTQLSVL.